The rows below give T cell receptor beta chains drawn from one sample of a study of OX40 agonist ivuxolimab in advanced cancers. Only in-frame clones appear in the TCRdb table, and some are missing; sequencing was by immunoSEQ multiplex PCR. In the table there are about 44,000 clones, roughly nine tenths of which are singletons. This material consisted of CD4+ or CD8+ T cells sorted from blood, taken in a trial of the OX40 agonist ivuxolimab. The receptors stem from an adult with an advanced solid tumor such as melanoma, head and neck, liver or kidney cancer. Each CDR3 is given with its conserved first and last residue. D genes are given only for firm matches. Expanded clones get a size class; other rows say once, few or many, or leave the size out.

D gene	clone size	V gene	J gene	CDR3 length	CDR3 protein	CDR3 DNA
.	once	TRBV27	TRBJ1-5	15	CASSLEAGVHQPQHF	TGTGCCAGCAGTTTGGAAGCAGGGGTTCATCAGCCCCAGCATTTT
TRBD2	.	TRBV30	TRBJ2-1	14	CAWSELAGVDEQFF	TGTGCCTGGAGTGAACTAGCGGGGGTCGATGAGCAGTTCTTC
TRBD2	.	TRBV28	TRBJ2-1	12	CASAGLQNEQFF	TGTGCCAGCGCGGGACTACAAAATGAGCAGTTCTTC
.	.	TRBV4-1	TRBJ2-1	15	CASSLSIPGIDEQFF	TGCGCCAGCAGCCTATCGATCCCCGGGATCGATGAGCAGTTCTTC
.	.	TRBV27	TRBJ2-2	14	CASRRSGGSGELFF	TGTGCCAGCAGGCGGTCGGGCGGCAGCGGGGAGCTGTTTTTT
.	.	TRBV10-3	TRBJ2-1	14	CAIRMDSSYNEQFF	TGTGCCATCAGAATGGACAGCTCCTACAATGAGCAGTTCTTC
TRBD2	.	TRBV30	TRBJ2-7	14	CAWSSLAGVDEQYF	TGTGCCTGGAGTTCACTAGCGGGAGTGGACGAGCAGTACTTC
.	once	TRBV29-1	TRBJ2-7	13	CSVETGVTYEQYF	TGCAGCGTTGAAACGGGAGTGACTTACGAGCAGTACTTC
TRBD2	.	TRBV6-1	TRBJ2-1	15	CASSELAGSYNEQFF	TGTGCCAGCAGTGAACTAGCGGGCTCCTACAATGAGCAGTTCTTC
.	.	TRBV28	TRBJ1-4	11	CASSLREKLFF	TGTGCCAGCAGTTTGAGGGAAAAACTGTTTTTT
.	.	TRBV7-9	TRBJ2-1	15	CASSLTGVDYNEQFF	TGTGCCAGCAGCCTTACGGGAGTAGACTACAATGAGCAGTTCTTC
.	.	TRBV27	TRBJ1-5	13	CASSLSVRQPQHF	TGTGCCAGCAGTTTATCGGTTCGACAGCCCCAGCATTTT
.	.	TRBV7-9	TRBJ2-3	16	CASSGAVSLRTDTQYF	TGTGCCAGCAGCGGGGCGGTGAGCCTCCGCACAGATACGCAGTATTTT
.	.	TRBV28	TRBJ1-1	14	CASSFLQGRTEAFF	TGTGCCAGCAGTTTTTTGCAGGGCCGGACTGAAGCTTTCTTT
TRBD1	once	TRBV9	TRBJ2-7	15	CASSVAGQESYEQYF	TGTGCCAGCAGCGTAGCCGGACAGGAATCCTACGAGCAGTACTTC
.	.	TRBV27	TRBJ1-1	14	CASSSGLIGTEAFF	TGTGCCAGCAGTTCGGGCCTCATCGGCACTGAAGCTTTCTTT
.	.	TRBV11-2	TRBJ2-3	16	CASSLVLVRGTDTQYF	TGTGCCAGCAGCTTAGTTCTGGTCCGTGGCACAGATACGCAGTATTTT